This T cell receptor beta chain emerged from a study of cytomegalovirus exposure and HLA in healthy donors. Germline CDR1 reads SGHTA; CDR2 reads FQGTGA. Trimming took 1 base from V and 5 from J, leaving 14 bases between them. The CDR3 is 15 residues long. Vbeta (60) and Jbeta (13) primers were used in the PCR. Produced via immunoSEQ multiplex PCR; TCRdb's table is partial and in-frame only. The sample has under 250,000 clones; 82% are singletons. This clonotype was obtained from a woman in her 40s in good health and CMV-seronegative. Material for sequencing was PBMCs. The genes are TRBV7-3 and TRBJ2-5, with a weak D call TRBD2 (6 bases). The chain's CDR3 is CASSLSGGLAETQYF. CDR3 DNA: TGTGCCAGCAGCTTAAGTGGGGGGTTGGCGGAGACCCAGTACTTC.